These 20 T cell receptor beta chains were all obtained from the same sample, sequenced in a study of blood T cell repertoires in COVID-19 (dated by TCRdb to 2020 to 2021). Library prep was done by the immunoSEQ multiplex PCR assay. Held by TCRdb, this immuneACCESS table contains in-frame sequences only and omits some clones. Under half of the omission traces to an unresolved V gene where checked; the cause of the rest is unknown. Present in this sample are 70,000 to 80,000 clones, around 90% of which were seen just once. Approximately 5.3% of the sample is in the top ten clones. Specimen: peripheral blood. The receptors shown here come from a human donor in a cohort sampled during active COVID-19.

V usage is TRBV19 and J usage is TRBJ1-4; a possible D gene is TRBD1 (5 bases). The CDR3 covers 15 residues. Germline V CDR1 and CDR2: LNHDA, SQIVND (reference sequence). Trimming left V 4 bases short and J 8 bases short, with 17 bases between. The CDR3 sequence is CASSTIRDLGEKLFF. CDR3 coding DNA: TGTGCCAGTAGTACCATCAGGGACTTAGGGGAAAAACTGTTTTTT.

This clone was seen only once. The chain links TRBV30 to TRBJ1-1, with a weak D call TRBD1 (5 bases). This CDR3 is built from 13 residues. Trimming pared 2 bases from V and 5 bases from J, leaving 12 bases between. Per germline, CDR1 GTSNPN and CDR2 SVGIG (reference sequence). The CDR3 reads CAWSRAGWTEAFF. Written as DNA, the CDR3 is TGTGCCTGGAGTAGGGCAGGGTGGACTGAAGCTTTCTTT. The full variable domain, in which reference TRBV30 and TRBJ1-1 provide the parts outside the CDR3, is SQTIHQWPATLVQPVGSPLSLECTVEGTSNPNLYWYRQAAGRGLQLLFYSVGIGQISSEVPQNLSASRPQDRQFILSSKKLLLSDSGFYLCAWSRAGWTEAFFGQGTRLTVV.

The J gene is TRBJ1-5, the V gene TRBV5-5, with 8 bases aligning to TRBD1. This CDR3 contains 15 residues. CDR1 and CDR2 (germline): SGHKS, YYEKEE (reference sequence). Trimming removed 4 bases from V and 3 bases from J; junction bases left unmatched: 6. The CDR3 nucleotides are TGTGCCAGCAGCAGCGGACAGGGCCACAATCAGCCCCAGCATTTT. This sequence encodes CASSSGQGHNQPQHF.

This clone has a handful of counts. The chain employs TRBV7-9 and TRBJ2-1; D unresolved. V was clipped by 5 bases and J by 9 bases, with 23 bases between them. From germline, CDR1 is SEHNR and CDR2 FQNEAQ (reference sequence). There are 16 residues in the CDR3. CDR3 protein: CASSGLHLQARSEQFF. CDR3 in DNA: TGTGCCAGCAGCGGGCTGCACCTCCAAGCAAGAAGTGAGCAGTTCTTC.

The V and J genes are TRBV7-3 and TRBJ2-5; 9 bases align to TRBD2. Germline V gives CDR1 SGHTA, CDR2 FQGTGA. Unmatched junction bases numbered 3, after V lost 4 bases and J lost 3 bases. The CDR3 sequence is 14 residues long. In DNA, the CDR3 is TGTGCCAGCAGCTCTGCGGGGGGGAAAGAGACCCAGTACTTC. Translating it yields CASSSAGGKETQYF.

This clone came up once. The V gene is TRBV15, the J gene TRBJ1-1, with 7 bases aligning to TRBD1. The CDR3 spans 15 residues. CDR1 and CDR2 from the germline V gene are LNHNV and YYDKDF (reference sequence). The J segment lost 2 bases and the V segment lost 5 bases, leaving 8 bases of the junction unmatched. For the CDR3, the DNA is TGTGCCACCAGCGTAACTAGACAGGGTAACACTGAAGCTTTCTTT. Its protein is CATSVTRQGNTEAFF.

J is TRBJ2-5 and V is TRBV7-9; D is undetermined. Germline assignment: CDR1 SEHNR and CDR2 FQNEAQ (reference sequence). The CDR3 has 15 amino acids. V was shortened by 0 bases and J by 5 bases, with 13 bases between the two germline ends. CDR3 amino acids: CASSLASSNGETQYF. DNA for the CDR3: TGTGCCAGCAGCTTAGCATCTTCAAACGGGGAGACCCAGTACTTC.

This clone was recorded once. The chain links TRBV5-1 to TRBJ2-7; D perhaps matches TRBD1 (6 bases). V lost 5 bases, J lost 5 bases, and 17 bases lay in between. Germline V gene lookup returns CDR1 SGHRS and CDR2 YFSETQ. The CDR3 covers 14 residues. This chain's CDR3 is CASSSGVAADEQYF. The CDR3 DNA reads as TGCGCCAGCAGTTCAGGGGTAGCAGCGGACGAGCAGTACTTC. The full variable domain, rest sourced from reference TRBV5-1 and TRBJ2-7, is KAGVTQTPRYLIKTRGQQVTLSCSPISGHRSVSWYQQTPGQGLQFLFEYFSETQRNKGNFPGRFSGRQFSNSRSEMNVSTLELGDSALYLCASSSGVAADEQYFGPGTRLTVT.

The V and J genes are TRBV7-8 and TRBJ2-3; D remains ambiguous. This CDR3 has 12 residues. Per germline, CDR1 SGHVS and CDR2 FQNEAQ. V lost 5 bases to trimming and J lost 6 bases, with 9 bases between them. As DNA, the CDR3 is TGTGCCAGCAGCGCGAGTTTCGATACGCAGTATTTT. Protein product: CASSASFDTQYF. Variable domain in full (rest from reference TRBV7-8 and TRBJ2-3): GAGVSQSPRYKVAKRGQDVALRCDPISGHVSLFWYQQALGQGPEFLTYFQNEAQLDKSGLPSDRFFAERPEGSVSTLKIQRTQQEDSAVYLCASSASFDTQYFGPGTRLTVL.

In this sample, this clone turned up once. The rearrangement uses TRBV5-6 and TRBJ2-1, with TRBD1 as a possible D gene (6 bases). CDR3 length: 13 amino acids. V was cut by 2 bases and J by 8 bases, with 11 bases left in between. Germline V gene lookup returns CDR1 SGHDT and CDR2 YYEEEE. This CDR3 is CASSFTGFDEQFF. In DNA form, the CDR3 reads TGTGCCAGCAGCTTCACAGGGTTCGATGAGCAGTTCTTC.

This chain joins TRBV7-6 and TRBJ2-1; 7 positions match TRBD2. V was pared by 1 base and J by 7 bases, with 7 bases of the junction left unmatched. CDR1 SGHVS and CDR2 FNYEAQ come from the germline V gene. CDR3 length: 15 amino acids. The CDR3 spells CASSLGATGGNEQFF. DNA for the CDR3: TGTGCCAGCAGCTTAGGGGCCACCGGGGGGAATGAGCAGTTCTTC. Looking up the rest from reference TRBV7-6 and TRBJ2-1 gives the full variable domain: GAGVSQSPRYKVTKRGQDVALRCDPISGHVSLYWYRQALGQGPEFLTYFNYEAQQDKSGLPNDRFSAERPEGSISTLTIQRTEQRDSAMYRCASSLGATGGNEQFFGPGTRLTVL.

The table lists this clone with a count of one. The chain joins TRBV7-3 to TRBJ2-1; weak D call: TRBD1 (5 bases). CDR1 is SGHTA and CDR2 is FQGTGA in the germline V gene. This CDR3 has 15 residues. V shed 2 bases and J shed 0 bases, with 8 bases lying between them. The CDR3: CASSLGASSYNEQFF. In DNA, the CDR3 is TGTGCCAGCAGCTTAGGGGCAAGCTCCTACAATGAGCAGTTCTTC.

This chain joins TRBV7-2 and TRBJ2-5, with 11 bases lining up with TRBD2. Germline V gene sequence: CDR1 SGHTA, CDR2 FQGNSA. The V segment lost 5 bases and the J segment 6 bases; nucleotides outside the gene matches: 11. This CDR3 comprises 16 residues. CDR3 nucleotides: TGTGCCAGCAGCACCCAGGCGCTAGCGGGGGGTCAGACCCAGTACTTC. Its protein is CASSTQALAGGQTQYF.

The chain links TRBV15 to TRBJ2-7; D is uncertain. This CDR3 spans 14 amino acids. V was cut by 0 bases and J by 0 bases, with 6 bases left in between. From germline, CDR1 is LNHNV and CDR2 YYDKDF (reference sequence). The CDR3 reads CATSRDQASYEQYF. CDR3 nucleotides: TGTGCCACCAGCAGAGATCAGGCCTCCTACGAGCAGTACTTC.

V and J are TRBV7-3 and TRBJ1-1; 7 positions agree with TRBD1. The V and J ends lost 3 bases and 1 base, in that order; junction bases with no gene match: 2. This CDR3 region has 14 residues. Per germline, CDR1 SGHTA and CDR2 FQGTGA. CDR3 bases: TGTGCCAGCAGCTTGGGACAGACGAACACTGAAGCTTTCTTT. This sequence encodes CASSLGQTNTEAFF. Together with reference TRBV7-3 and TRBJ1-1, the CDR3 gives the full variable domain: GAGVSQTPSNKVTEKGKYVELRCDPISGHTALYWYRQSLGQGPEFLIYFQGTGAADDSGLPNDRFFAVRPEGSVSTLKIQRTERGDSAVYLCASSLGQTNTEAFFGQGTRLTVV.

V usage is TRBV2 and J usage is TRBJ2-7, with 12 bases lining up with TRBD2. The CDR3 extends over 14 amino acids. Germline lookup yields CDR1 SNHLY and CDR2 FYNNEI. Germline trimming cut 6 bases from V and 3 bases from J; bases unmatched to any gene: 3. The CDR3 loop is CASRAGLAGYEQYF. In nucleotides, the CDR3 is TGTGCCAGCAGGGCGGGACTAGCGGGCTACGAGCAGTACTTC.

This chain uses TRBV6-5 with TRBJ1-6, with D uncertain. The CDR3 loop spans 15 amino acids. In germline, CDR1 is MNHEY, CDR2 SVGAGI. V was cut by 5 bases and J by 6 bases, with 14 bases left in between. DNA for the CDR3: TGTGCCAGCAGTCCCCGCCAGGTTTTTAATTCACCCCTCCACTTT. Translated, it gives CASSPRQVFNSPLHF.

The V gene is TRBV4-2, the J gene TRBJ1-1, with D hard to call. The CDR3 runs to 16 residues. CDR1 is LGHNA, CDR2 YNFKEQ, per germline. The V end was cut by 3 bases, the J end by 1 base, with 15 bases between. The CDR3: CASSHPRRARNTEAFF. CDR3 nucleotides: TGTGCCAGCAGCCACCCGAGGAGGGCAAGGAACACTGAAGCTTTCTTT.

The chain carries TRBV9 and TRBJ2-2; 9 positions match TRBD2. After removal of 3 bases from V and 0 bases from J, the junction contained 3 bases not matched to a gene. Germline V gene sequence: CDR1 SGDLS, CDR2 YYNGEE. This CDR3 spans 16 amino acids. In DNA form, the CDR3 reads TGTGCCAGCAGCGATAGCGGGGGTACGAACACCGGGGAGCTGTTTTTT. Residues: CASSDSGGTNTGELFF.

The chain recombines TRBV4-1 with TRBJ1-4, with 7 bases lining up with TRBD1. The germline gives CDR1 MGHRA, CDR2 YSYEKL. With 4 bases clipped from V and 7 bases from J, the junction kept 9 bases outside the gene matches. The CDR3 has 15 residues. CDR3 nucleotides: TGCGCCAGCAGCCGGGAGGACAGGCGGGGTGAAAAACTGTTTTTT. Translated: CASSREDRRGEKLFF.